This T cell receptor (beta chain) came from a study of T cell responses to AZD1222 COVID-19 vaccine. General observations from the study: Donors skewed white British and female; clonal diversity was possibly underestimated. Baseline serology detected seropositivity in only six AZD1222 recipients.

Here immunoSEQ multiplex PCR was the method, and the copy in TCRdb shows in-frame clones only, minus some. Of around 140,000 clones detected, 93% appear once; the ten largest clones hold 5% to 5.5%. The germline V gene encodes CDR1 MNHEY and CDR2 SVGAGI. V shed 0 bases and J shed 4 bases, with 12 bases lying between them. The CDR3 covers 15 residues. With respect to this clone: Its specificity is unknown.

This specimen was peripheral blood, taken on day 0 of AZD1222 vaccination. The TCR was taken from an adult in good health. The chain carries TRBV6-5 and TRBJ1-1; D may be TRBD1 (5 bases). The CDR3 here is CASSYSLSGGTEAFF. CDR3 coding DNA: TGTGCCAGCAGTTACTCCCTTTCGGGGGGCACTGAAGCTTTCTTT.